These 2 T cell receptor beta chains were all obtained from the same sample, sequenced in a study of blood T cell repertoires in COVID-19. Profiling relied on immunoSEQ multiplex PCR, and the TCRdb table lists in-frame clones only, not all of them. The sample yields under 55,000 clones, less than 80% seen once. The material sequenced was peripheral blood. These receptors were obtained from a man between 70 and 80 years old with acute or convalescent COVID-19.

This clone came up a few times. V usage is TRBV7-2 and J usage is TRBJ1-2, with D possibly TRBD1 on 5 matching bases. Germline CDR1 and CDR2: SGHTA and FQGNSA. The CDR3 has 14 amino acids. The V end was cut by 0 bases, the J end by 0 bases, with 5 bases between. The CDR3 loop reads CASSLAQANYGYTF. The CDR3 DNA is TGTGCCAGCAGCTTAGCACAGGCTAACTATGGCTACACCTTC. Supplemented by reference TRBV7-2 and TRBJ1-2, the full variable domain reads GAGVSQSPSNKVTEKGKDVELRCDPISGHTALYWYRQSLGQGLEFLIYFQGNSAPDKSGLPSDRFSAERTGGSVSTLTIQRTQQEDSAVYLCASSLAQANYGYTFGSGTRLTVV.

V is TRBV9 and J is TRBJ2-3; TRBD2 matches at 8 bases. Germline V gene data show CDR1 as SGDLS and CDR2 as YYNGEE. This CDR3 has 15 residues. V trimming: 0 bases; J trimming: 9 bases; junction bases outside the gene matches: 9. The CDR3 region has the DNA TGTGCCAGCAGCGTAGCCGGGGGGGGCGGCGGGACGCAGTATTTT. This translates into CASSVAGGGGGTQYF.